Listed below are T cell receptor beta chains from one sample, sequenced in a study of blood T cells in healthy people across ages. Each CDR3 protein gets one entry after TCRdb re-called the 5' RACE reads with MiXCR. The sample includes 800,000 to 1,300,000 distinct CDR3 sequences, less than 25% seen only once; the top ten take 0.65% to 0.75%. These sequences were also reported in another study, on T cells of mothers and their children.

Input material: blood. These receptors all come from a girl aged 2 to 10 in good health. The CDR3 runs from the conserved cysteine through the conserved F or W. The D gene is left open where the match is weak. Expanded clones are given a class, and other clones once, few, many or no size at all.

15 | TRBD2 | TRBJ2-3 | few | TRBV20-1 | TGCAGTGCTAGAGAACGCAGCGGGGGGAAAGATACGCAGTATTTT | CSARERSGGKDTQYF
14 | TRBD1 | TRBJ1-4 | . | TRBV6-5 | TGTGCCAGCGGTAGGGACAGAGCTAATGAAAAACTGTTTTTT | CASGRDRANEKLFF
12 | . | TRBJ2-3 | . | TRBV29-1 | TGCAGCATTACGGACGGGGGAGATACGCAGTATTTT | CSITDGGDTQYF
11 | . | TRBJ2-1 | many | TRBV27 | TGTGCCAGCAGTTTAGATGGGGGGCAGTTCTTC | CASSLDGGQFF
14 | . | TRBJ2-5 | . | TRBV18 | TGTGCCAGCTCACCCTTAGGAACCCAAGAGACCCAGTACTTC | CASSPLGTQETQYF
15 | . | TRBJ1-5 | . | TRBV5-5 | TGTGCCGGCAGCTTGGGCGGAGGTTTAGGACAGCCCCAGCATTTT | CAGSLGGGLGQPQHF
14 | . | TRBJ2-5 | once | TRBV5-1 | TGCGCCAGCAGCTGGGGAACAGGGATAGAGACCCAGTACTTC | CASSWGTGIETQYF
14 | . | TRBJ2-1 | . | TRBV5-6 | TGTGCCAGCAGCCTGGCTGGGAGCTGGGAACGGCAGCTCTTC | CASSLAGSWERQLF
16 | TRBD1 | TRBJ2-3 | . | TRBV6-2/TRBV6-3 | TGTGCCAGCAGACACCGGGACAGGGTACGCACAGATACGCAGTATTTT | CASRHRDRVRTDTQYF
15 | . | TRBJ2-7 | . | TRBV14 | TGTGCCAGCAGCCAATCAGGAAGAACGATCTACGAGCAGTACTTC | CASSQSGRTIYEQYF
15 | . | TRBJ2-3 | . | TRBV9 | TGTGCCAGCAGCGTAGGGGAACCCTCCGCAGATACGCAGTATTTT | CASSVGEPSADTQYF
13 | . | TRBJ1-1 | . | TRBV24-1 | TGTGCCACCAGTGATTTGATGAACACTGAAGCTTTCTTT | CATSDLMNTEAFF
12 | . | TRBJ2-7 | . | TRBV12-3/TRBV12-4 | TGTGCCAGCAGTTTCCTGGGAACCGAGCAGTACTTC | CASSFLGTEQYF
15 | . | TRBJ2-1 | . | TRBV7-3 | TGTGCCAGCAGCGTAAGCGGCTCAGTCTACAATGAGCAGTTCTTC | CASSVSGSVYNEQFF
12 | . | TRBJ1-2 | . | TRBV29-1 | TGCAGCGTCCTCACAGAGAACTATGGCTACACCTTC | CSVLTENYGYTF
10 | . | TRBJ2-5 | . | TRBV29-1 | TGCAGCGTTATGCAAGAGACCCAGTACTTC | CSVMQETQYF
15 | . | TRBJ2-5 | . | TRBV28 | TGTGCCAGCAGTTTATCCGGAGCCTCCGGGGAGACCCAGTACTTC | CASSLSGASGETQYF
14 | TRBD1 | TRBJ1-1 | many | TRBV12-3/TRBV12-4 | TGTGCCAGCAGCCGGGGGACAGTGAACACTGAAGCTTTCTTT | CASSRGTVNTEAFF
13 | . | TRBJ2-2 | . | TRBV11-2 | TGTGCCAGCAGCTTAGTGCCTACCGGGGAGCTGTTTTTT | CASSLVPTGELFF
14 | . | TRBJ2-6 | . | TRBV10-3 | TGTGCCACAAGGTCGGCTTCTGGGGCCAACGTCCTGACTTTC | CATRSASGANVLTF
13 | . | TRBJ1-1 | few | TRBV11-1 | TGTGCCAGCAGCTGGGGGTTCGGCACTGAAGCTTTCTTT | CASSWGFGTEAFF
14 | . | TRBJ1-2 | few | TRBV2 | TGTGCCAGCAGTGAAGCGCAGGGGAACTATGGCTACACCTTC | CASSEAQGNYGYTF
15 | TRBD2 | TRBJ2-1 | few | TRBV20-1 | TGCAGTGCTAGAGGAATACAGCGGGAGTGGAATGAGCAGTTCTTC | CSARGIQREWNEQFF